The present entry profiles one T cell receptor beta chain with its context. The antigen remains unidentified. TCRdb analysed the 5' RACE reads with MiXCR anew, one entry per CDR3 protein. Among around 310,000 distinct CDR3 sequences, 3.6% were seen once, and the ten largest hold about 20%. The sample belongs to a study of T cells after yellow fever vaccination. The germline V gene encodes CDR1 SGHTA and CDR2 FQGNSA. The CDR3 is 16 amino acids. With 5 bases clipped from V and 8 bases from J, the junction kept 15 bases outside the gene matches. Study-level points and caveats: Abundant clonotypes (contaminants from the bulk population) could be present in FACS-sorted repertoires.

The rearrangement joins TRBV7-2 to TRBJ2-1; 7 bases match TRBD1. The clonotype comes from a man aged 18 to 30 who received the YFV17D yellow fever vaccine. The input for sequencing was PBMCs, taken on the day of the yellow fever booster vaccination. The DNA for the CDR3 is TGTGCCAGCAGCCACCCAGGGGGACCATCGGCGGATGAGCAGTTCTTC. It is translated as CASSHPGGPSADEQFF.